These 3 T cell receptor beta chains came from one sample sequenced in a study of beta chain features in type 1 diabetes. Every isolated RNA sample was fully reverse transcribed, so sequencing captured expressed TCRB transcripts. Sequencing was performed with immunoSEQ multiplex PCR; in TCRdb, only in-frame clones are kept and a portion is missing. The top ten hold about 0.6% of the sample, which has 120,000 to 150,000 clones, around a tenth seen once. The sequencing sample was made of central memory CD4+ T cells from blood. All receptors come from a woman between 35 and 50 years old in good health.

V gene TRBV21-1 combines with J gene TRBJ2-5; the listed D gene, TRBD1, was not tested against the DNA. TRBV21-1 counts as a pseudogene. The CDR3 sequence is 16 residues long. CDR3 region: CASSVSPGTQQETQYF. In DNA form, the CDR3 reads TGTGCCAGCAGCGTCTCCCCCGGGACACAGCAAGAGACCCAGTACTTC.

V usage is TRBV4-2 and J usage is TRBJ2-3; D unresolved. V shed 3 bases and J shed 2 bases, with 12 bases lying between them. CDR1 LGHNA and CDR2 YNFKEQ come from the germline V gene. This CDR3 comprises 15 residues. DNA for the CDR3: TGTGCCAGCAGCCAGATGCCAGGAACCACAGATACGCAGTATTTT. It is translated as CASSQMPGTTDTQYF.

The table lists this clone with a few counts. This chain joins TRBV27 and TRBJ2-5; 15 nucleotides agree with TRBD2. The V segment lost 5 bases and the J segment 1 base; nucleotides outside the gene matches: 14. The germline CDR1 and CDR2 sequences are MNHEY and SMNVEV (reference sequence). The CDR3 loop spans 20 amino acids. The CDR3 sequence is CASSQIPRTSGGGPQETQYF. The CDR3 DNA reads TGTGCCAGCAGTCAGATCCCCCGGACTAGCGGGGGGGGGCCCCAAGAGACCCAGTACTTC.